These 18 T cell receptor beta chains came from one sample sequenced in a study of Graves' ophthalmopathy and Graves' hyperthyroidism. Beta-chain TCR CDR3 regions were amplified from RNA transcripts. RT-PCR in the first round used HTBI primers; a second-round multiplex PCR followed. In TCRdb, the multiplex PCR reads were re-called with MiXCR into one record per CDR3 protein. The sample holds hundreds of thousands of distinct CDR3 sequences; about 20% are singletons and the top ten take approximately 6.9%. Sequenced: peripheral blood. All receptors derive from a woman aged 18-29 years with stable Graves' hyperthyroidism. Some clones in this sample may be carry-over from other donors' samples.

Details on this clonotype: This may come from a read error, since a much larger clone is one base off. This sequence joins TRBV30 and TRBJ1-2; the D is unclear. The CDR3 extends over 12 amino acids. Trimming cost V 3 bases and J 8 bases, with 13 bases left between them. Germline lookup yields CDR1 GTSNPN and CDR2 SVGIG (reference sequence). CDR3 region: CAWSEAGDGYTF. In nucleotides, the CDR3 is TGTGCCTGGAGCGAGGCAGGCGACGGCTACACCTTC.

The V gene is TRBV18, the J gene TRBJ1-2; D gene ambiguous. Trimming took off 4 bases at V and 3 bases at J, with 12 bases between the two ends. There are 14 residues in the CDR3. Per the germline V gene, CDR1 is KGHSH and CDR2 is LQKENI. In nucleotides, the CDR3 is TGTGCCAGCTCACTACGCGACGGGTACTATGGCTACACCTTC. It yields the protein CASSLRDGYYGYTF.

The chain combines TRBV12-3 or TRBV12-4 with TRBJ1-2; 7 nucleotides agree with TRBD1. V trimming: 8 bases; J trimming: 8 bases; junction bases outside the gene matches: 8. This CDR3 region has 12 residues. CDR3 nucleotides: TGTGCCAGCCAAAGGGGGCGGGACGGCTACACCTTC. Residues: CASQRGRDGYTF.

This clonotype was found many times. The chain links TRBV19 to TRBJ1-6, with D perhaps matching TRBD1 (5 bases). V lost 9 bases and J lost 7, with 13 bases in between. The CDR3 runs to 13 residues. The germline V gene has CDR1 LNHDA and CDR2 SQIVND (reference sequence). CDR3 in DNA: TGTGCCAGCCGGGACGGACGGAATTCACCCCTCCACTTT. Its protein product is CASRDGRNSPLHF. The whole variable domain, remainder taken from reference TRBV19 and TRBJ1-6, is DGGITQSPKYLFRKEGQNVTLSCEQNLNHDAMYWYRQDPGQGLRLIYYSQIVNDFQKGDIAEGYSVSREKKESFPLTVTSAQKNPTAFYLCASRDGRNSPLHFGNGTRLTVT.

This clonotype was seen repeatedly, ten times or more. CDR3 amino acids: CASSVFAGEQYF. CDR3 sequence (DNA): TGTGCCAGCAGTGTTTTCGCGGGAGAGCAGTACTTC. The chain links TRBV25-1 to TRBJ2-7; D possibly corresponds to TRBD2 (6 bases). Germline loops: CDR1 MGHDK, CDR2 SYGVNS. V was trimmed by 4 bases and J by 7 bases, leaving 11 bases between them. The CDR3 covers 12 residues.

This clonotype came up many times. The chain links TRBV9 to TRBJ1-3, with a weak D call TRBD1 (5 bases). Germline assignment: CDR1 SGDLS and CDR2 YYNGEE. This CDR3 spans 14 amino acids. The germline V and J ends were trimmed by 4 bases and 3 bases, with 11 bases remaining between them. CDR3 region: CASSQGGVGNTIYF. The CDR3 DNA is TGTGCCAGCAGCCAGGGAGGGGTTGGAAACACCATATATTTT.

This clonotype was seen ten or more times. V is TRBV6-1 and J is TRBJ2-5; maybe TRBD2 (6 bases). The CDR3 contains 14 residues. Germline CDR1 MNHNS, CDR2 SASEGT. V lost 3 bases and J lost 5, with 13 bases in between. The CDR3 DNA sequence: TGTGCCAGCAGTGAGTTCGGGGGTGGTGAGACCCAGTACTTC. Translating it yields CASSEFGGGETQYF.

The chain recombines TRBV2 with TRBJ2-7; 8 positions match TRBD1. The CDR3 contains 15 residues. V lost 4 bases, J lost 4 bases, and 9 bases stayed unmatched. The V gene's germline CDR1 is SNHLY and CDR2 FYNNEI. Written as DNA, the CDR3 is TGTGCCAGCAGTGGCAGGGGGCTCCCCAAGTACGAGCAGTACTTC. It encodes CASSGRGLPKYEQYF.

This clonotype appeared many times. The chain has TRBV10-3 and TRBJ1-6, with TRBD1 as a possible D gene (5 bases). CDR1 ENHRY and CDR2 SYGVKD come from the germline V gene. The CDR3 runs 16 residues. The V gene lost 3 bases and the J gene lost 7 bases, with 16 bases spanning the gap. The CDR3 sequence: CAISEGQARGNSPLHF. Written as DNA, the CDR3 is TGTGCCATCAGTGAAGGTCAGGCCCGGGGGAATTCACCCCTCCACTTT.

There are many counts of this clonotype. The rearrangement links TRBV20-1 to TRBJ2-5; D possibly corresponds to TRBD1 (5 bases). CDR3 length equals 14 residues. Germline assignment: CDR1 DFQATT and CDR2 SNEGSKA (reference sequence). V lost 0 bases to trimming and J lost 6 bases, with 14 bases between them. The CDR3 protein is CSARDRKGWKTQYF. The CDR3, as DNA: TGCAGTGCTAGAGATCGGAAGGGGTGGAAGACCCAGTACTTC.

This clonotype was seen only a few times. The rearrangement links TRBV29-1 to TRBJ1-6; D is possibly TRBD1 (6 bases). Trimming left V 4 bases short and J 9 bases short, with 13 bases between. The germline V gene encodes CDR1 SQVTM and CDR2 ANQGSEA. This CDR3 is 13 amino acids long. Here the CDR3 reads CSVAMGGTSPLHF. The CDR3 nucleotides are TGCAGCGTTGCAATGGGGGGCACTTCACCCCTCCACTTT.

The CDR3 spells CASSLAGNKQYF. The CDR3 bases are TGTGCCAGCAGCTTAGCCGGAAATAAGCAGTACTTC. This chain joins TRBV11-2 and TRBJ2-7; D unclear. The CDR3 length is 12 residues. Germline-derived CDR1 and CDR2 are SGHAT and FQNNGV. Trimming left V 1 base short and J 8 bases short, with 9 bases between.

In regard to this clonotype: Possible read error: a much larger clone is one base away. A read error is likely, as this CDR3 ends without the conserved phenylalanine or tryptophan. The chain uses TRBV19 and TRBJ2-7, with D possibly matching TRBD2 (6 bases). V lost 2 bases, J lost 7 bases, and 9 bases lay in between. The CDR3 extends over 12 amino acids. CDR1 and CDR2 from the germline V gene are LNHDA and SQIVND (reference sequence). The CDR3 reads CASSIKEGEQYL. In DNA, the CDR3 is TGTGCCAGTAGTATAAAGGAGGGGGAGCAGTACTTG.

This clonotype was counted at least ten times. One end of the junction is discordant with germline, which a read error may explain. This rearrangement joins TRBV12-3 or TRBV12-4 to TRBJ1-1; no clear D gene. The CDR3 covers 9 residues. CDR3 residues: CASSSPPLF. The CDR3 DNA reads TGTGCCAGCAGTTCCCCCCCCCTCTTT.

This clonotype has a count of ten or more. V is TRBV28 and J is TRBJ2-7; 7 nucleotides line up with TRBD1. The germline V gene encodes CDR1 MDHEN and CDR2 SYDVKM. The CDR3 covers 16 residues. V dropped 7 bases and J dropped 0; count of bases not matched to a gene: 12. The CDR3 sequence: CASTKLGQPNSYEQYF. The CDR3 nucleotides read TGTGCCAGCACCAAACTGGGACAGCCAAACTCCTACGAGCAGTACTTC.

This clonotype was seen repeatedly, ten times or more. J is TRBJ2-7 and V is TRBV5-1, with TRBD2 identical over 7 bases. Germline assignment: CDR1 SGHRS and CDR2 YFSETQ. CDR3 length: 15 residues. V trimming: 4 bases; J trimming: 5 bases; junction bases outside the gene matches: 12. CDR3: CASSATSVLRDEQYF. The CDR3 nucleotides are TGCGCCAGCAGCGCTACTAGCGTTCTTAGAGACGAGCAGTACTTC.

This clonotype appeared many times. The CDR3: CASSQDVPAPKETQYF. The CDR3 bases are TGCGCCAGCAGCCAAGATGTGCCAGCTCCGAAGGAGACCCAGTACTTC. The rearrangement uses TRBV4-1 and TRBJ2-5; D remains ambiguous. Germline CDR1 and CDR2: MGHRA and YSYEKL. This CDR3 has 16 residues. V shed 0 bases and J shed 5 bases, with 16 bases lying between them.

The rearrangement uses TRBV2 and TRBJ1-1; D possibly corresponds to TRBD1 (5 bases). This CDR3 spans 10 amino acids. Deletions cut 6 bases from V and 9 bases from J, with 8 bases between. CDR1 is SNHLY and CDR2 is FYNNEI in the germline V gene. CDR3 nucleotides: TGTGCCAGCAGCCTGGGACAAGCTTTCTTT. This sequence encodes CASSLGQAFF.